This TCR beta chain was sequenced in a study of blood T cell repertoires in COVID-19. For the study at large: Sample material is recorded as cDNA or gDNA derived from T cells, B-cell-depleted T cells, or PBMCs.

Original analysis: Nucleated cell counts were estimated from reference gene primer amplification. The protocol was immunoSEQ multiplex PCR, while the TCRdb copy is restricted to in-frame clones and leaves out a portion. The V and J calls and clone size were taken over from that table, and D and trimming were inferred from the DNA. The sample carries tens of thousands of clones, around 80% recorded once. The specimen was peripheral blood. This sequence was found in a human donor in a cohort sampled during active COVID-19.

CDR3 in amino acids: CASKSTGASGSEQYF. The DNA of the CDR3 is TGTGCCTCCAAATCCACTGGTGCTAGCGGGAGCGAGCAGTACTTC. The rearrangement links TRBV7-2 to TRBJ2-7, with 10 bases matching TRBD2. The CDR3 is 15 residues long. CDR1 is SGHTA, CDR2 FQGNSA, per germline. Trimming took 11 bases from V and 6 from J; bases not matched to a gene: 16.